The 22 T cell receptor beta chains below all came from one sample that was sequenced in a study of T cell responses to AZD1222 COVID-19 vaccine. The protocol was immunoSEQ multiplex PCR, while the TCRdb copy is restricted to in-frame clones and leaves out a portion. The table includes over 130,000 clones, under 95% detected once. The sequencing used peripheral blood, collected 28 days after the second dose of the MenACWY control vaccine. These TCRs come from an adult who received the MenACWY meningococcal vaccine as a control.

The genes are TRBV28 and TRBJ1-2; 9 bases map to TRBD1. V dropped 6 bases and J dropped 4; count of bases not matched to a gene: 9. The CDR3 is 15 residues long. CDR1 MDHEN and CDR2 SYDVKM come from the germline V gene. For the CDR3, the DNA is TGTGCCAGCAGGGAAACAGGGGGCGGTCTCTATGGCTACACCTTC. It is translated as CASRETGGGLYGYTF.

This CDR3 reads CASSSRSQGAHEQFF. In DNA form, the CDR3 reads TGTGCCAGCAGCTCCCGGTCACAGGGGGCTCATGAGCAGTTCTTC. This chain connects TRBV2 to TRBJ2-1; 9 nucleotides match TRBD1. Germline-derived CDR1 and CDR2 are SNHLY and FYNNEI. The CDR3 sequence is 15 residues long. J lost 8 bases, V lost 6 bases, and 11 bases had no gene match.

In this sample, this clone turned up a few times. The rearrangement links TRBV27 to TRBJ1-5, with a possible D match to TRBD1 (5 bases). CDR3 size: 16 residues. With 4 bases removed from V and 4 bases from J, the gap between germline ends came to 17 bases. Germline V lookup: CDR1 MNHEY, CDR2 SMNVEV (reference sequence). Written as DNA, the CDR3 is TGTGCCAGCAGTTCCACGACAGCGGAAAATAATCAGCCCCAGCATTTT. Amino acid sequence: CASSSTTAENNQPQHF.

The chain has TRBV10-3 and TRBJ2-3; tentatively, D is TRBD2 (6 bases). The germline V gene has CDR1 ENHRY and CDR2 SYGVKD. The CDR3 is made up of 13 amino acids. V dropped 7 bases and J dropped 2 bases, with 10 bases sitting between them. Written as DNA, the CDR3 is TGTGCCATCATGGAGGGTAACACAGATACGCAGTATTTT. Protein sequence: CAIMEGNTDTQYF.

This clone was seen a single time. This chain joins TRBV2 and TRBJ2-7; tentative D call: TRBD1 (6 bases). CDR3 length: 14 residues. V was trimmed by 4 bases and J by 1 base, leaving 11 bases between them. Germline assignment: CDR1 SNHLY and CDR2 FYNNEI. As DNA, the CDR3 is TGTGCCAGCAGTGTAGAAGGGGGATCCTACGAGCAGTACTTC. Translated: CASSVEGGSYEQYF. Combining the CDR3 with reference TRBV2 and TRBJ2-7 gives the whole variable domain EPEVTQTPSHQVTQMGQEVILRCVPISNHLYFYWYRQILGQKVEFLVSFYNNEISEKSEIFDDQFSVERPDGSNFTLKIRSTKLEDSAMYFCASSVEGGSYEQYFGPGTRLTVT.

V usage is TRBV6-2 or TRBV6-3 and J usage is TRBJ1-5; D is uncertain. Germline loops: CDR1 MNHEY, CDR2 SVGEGT. The ends were cut back, 5 bases at V and 8 bases at J, with 19 bases in the middle. The CDR3 totals 15 residues. This chain's CDR3 is CASSNPLPEREPQHF. The CDR3 coding sequence is TGTGCCAGCAGTAACCCTTTGCCGGAACGTGAGCCCCAGCATTTT.

The chain links TRBV7-9 to TRBJ2-2; 8 bases fit TRBD1. J lost 5 bases, V lost 5 bases, and 7 bases had no gene match. This CDR3 has 15 residues. CDR1 SEHNR and CDR2 FQNEAQ come from the germline V gene (reference sequence). Written as DNA, the CDR3 is TGTGCCAGCAGCCCGACAGGGGTAGCGACCGGGGAGCTGTTTTTT. Translating it yields CASSPTGVATGELFF. Combining the CDR3 with reference TRBV7-9 and TRBJ2-2 gives the whole variable domain DTGVSQNPRHKITKRGQNVTFRCDPISEHNRLYWYRQTLGQGPEFLTYFQNEAQLEKSRLLSDRFSAERPKGSFSTLEIQRTEQGDSAMYLCASSPTGVATGELFFGEGSRLTVL.

This clone was recorded once. The chain combines TRBV6-9 with TRBJ1-6; TRBD1 agrees at 8 bases. Trimming removed 3 bases from V and 11 bases from J; junction bases left unmatched: 15. The CDR3 runs 17 residues. In germline, CDR1 is MNHGY, CDR2 SVAAGI. The CDR3 reads CASSYPPGQAGGAPLHF. DNA of the CDR3: TGTGCCAGCAGTTACCCGCCGGGACAGGCTGGAGGGGCACCCCTCCACTTT.

The chain links TRBV12-5 to TRBJ2-2, with D possibly matching TRBD1 (6 bases). The germline V gene has CDR1 LGHNT and CDR2 FRNRAP. The CDR3 runs 16 residues. V shed 1 base and J shed 3 bases, with 12 bases lying between them. The CDR3 nucleotides read TGTGCTAGTGGTTTGGGGCAGGGGTTATACACCGGGGAGCTGTTTTTT. It codes for CASGLGQGLYTGELFF.

This clone was seen once. This chain links TRBV5-1 with TRBJ1-2; 12 bases align to TRBD1. V gave up 0 bases and J gave up 9 bases; unmatched junction bases: 6. Germline V gene sequence: CDR1 SGHRS, CDR2 YFSETQ. CDR3 length: 15 residues. CDR3 bases: TGCGCCAGCAGCTTGGTGGGACAGGGGGCGCAGAGCTACACCTTC. Protein: CASSLVGQGAQSYTF.

The chain couples TRBV7-2 to TRBJ2-4; D is undetermined. Germline V lookup: CDR1 SGHTA, CDR2 FQGNSA. This CDR3 has 15 amino acids. Trimming cost V 3 bases and J 5 bases, with 14 bases left between them. This CDR3 reads CASSLFDSYQNIQYF. The CDR3 region has the DNA TGTGCCAGCAGCTTGTTCGACTCTTATCAAAACATTCAGTACTTC. Full variable domain (missing parts from reference TRBV7-2 and TRBJ2-4): GAGVSQSPSNKVTEKGKDVELRCDPISGHTALYWYRQSLGQGLEFLIYFQGNSAPDKSGLPSDRFSAERTGGSVSTLTIQRTQQEDSAVYLCASSLFDSYQNIQYFGAGTRLSVL.

The rearrangement uses TRBV7-2 and TRBJ1-2; tentative D call: TRBD1 (6 bases). Trimming took off 3 bases at V and 0 bases at J, with 17 bases between the two ends. Germline CDR1 and CDR2: SGHTA and FQGNSA. This CDR3 region has 17 residues. CDR3 sequence: CASSFTRGAGANYGYTF. CDR3 coding DNA: TGTGCCAGCAGCTTTACGCGGGGGGCCGGGGCTAACTATGGCTACACCTTC.

V gene TRBV7-3 combines with J gene TRBJ1-2; 7 nucleotides match TRBD1. Trimming at V came to 1 base and at J to 3 bases, leaving 5 bases not matched to a gene. CDR1 is SGHTA, CDR2 FQGTGA, per germline. The CDR3 totals 15 residues. CDR3 residues: CASSLNPQGHYGYTF. The CDR3 DNA reads as TGTGCCAGCAGCTTAAACCCACAGGGGCACTATGGCTACACCTTC.

The chain joins TRBV7-2 to TRBJ2-5, with a possible D match to TRBD1 (6 bases). The CDR3 is 13 residues long. Between the trimmed V and J ends, which lost 0 bases and 7 bases, there was a span of 9 bases. Germline V lookup: CDR1 SGHTA, CDR2 FQGNSA. CDR3 bases: TGTGCCAGCAGCTTAGCACAGGGTGGGACCCAGTACTTC. Translation: CASSLAQGGTQYF.

This clone was detected only once. Other DNA variants within this sample encode the same CDR3. The chain couples TRBV19 to TRBJ2-3; unclear D gene. Germline loops: CDR1 LNHDA, CDR2 SQIVND (reference sequence). The CDR3 is 14 residues long. V lost 5 bases and J 0 bases, leaving 9 bases between the germline ends. The CDR3 DNA reads TGTGCCAGTAGTCTAGGGTCTAGCACAGATACGCAGTATTTT. The encoded protein is CASSLGSSTDTQYF.

V and J are TRBV18 and TRBJ1-6; D unclear. V gave up 1 base and J gave up 10 bases, with 14 bases separating them. The length of the CDR3 is 15 residues. The germline V gene encodes CDR1 KGHSH and CDR2 LQKENI. The CDR3 region has the DNA TGTGCCAGCTCACCACGGTCGGGTGCGGAGTCACCCCTCCACTTT. Protein product: CASSPRSGAESPLHF.

The gene calls are TRBV3-1 (or the pseudogene TRBV3-2) and TRBJ1-5; TRBD1 matches 10 bases. V was pared by 3 bases and J by 6 bases, with 5 bases of the junction left unmatched. This CDR3 spans 15 amino acids. CDR1 LGHDT and CDR2 YNNKEL come from the germline V gene (reference sequence). This chain's CDR3 is CASSHSDRGSQPQHF. The CDR3 DNA sequence: TGTGCCAGCAGCCACTCGGACAGGGGGAGTCAGCCCCAGCATTTT.

This sequence joins TRBV11-2 and TRBJ1-2, with TRBD1 matching over 7 bases. Trimming removed 1 base from V and 7 bases from J; junction bases left unmatched: 6. CDR3 size: 14 residues. Germline CDR1 and CDR2: SGHAT and FQNNGV. In DNA, the CDR3 is TGTGCCAGCAGCTTAGGACAGGGAGGTGGTGGCTACACCTTC. Protein product: CASSLGQGGGGYTF.

The chain links TRBV6-5 to TRBJ2-1; 10 bases align to TRBD1. Losses at the gene ends were 6 bases for V and 5 bases for J; bases not matched to a gene: 7. The V gene's germline CDR1 is MNHEY and CDR2 SVGAGI. The CDR3 consists of 15 residues. CDR3 sequence (DNA): TGTGCCAGCAGAAAAAGACAGGGGGCTGACAATGAGCAGTTCTTC. This translates into CASRKRQGADNEQFF.

V is TRBV11-2 and J is TRBJ2-3; the D gene is possibly TRBD2 (7 bases). Germline V gene lookup returns CDR1 SGHAT and CDR2 FQNNGV. The length of the CDR3 is 14 residues. Trimming left V 1 base short and J 5 bases short, with 10 bases between. The CDR3 DNA follows: TGTGCCAGCAGCTTAGGGAGGGGGGGAGATACGCAGTATTTT. Translating gives CASSLGRGGDTQYF.

The chain couples TRBV24-1 to TRBJ2-2; D may be TRBD2 (6 bases). Trimming shortened V by 4 bases and J by 6 bases, and 14 bases separated the two germline ends. CDR1 KGHDR and CDR2 SFDVKD come from the germline V gene. The CDR3 spans 15 residues. DNA for the CDR3: TGTGCCACCAGTGACGAGACTAGATTGTCCGGGGAGCTGTTTTTT. Residues: CATSDETRLSGELFF.

The CDR3 here is CASSSGQGRSNEQFF. The CDR3 coding sequence is TGTGCCAGCAGTTCTGGACAGGGGCGATCTAATGAGCAGTTCTTC. The chain joins TRBV6-5 to TRBJ2-1; 9 bases line up with TRBD1. The CDR3 runs to 15 residues. J gave up 7 bases and V 4 bases, and 8 bases lay outside the gene matches. Germline lookup yields CDR1 MNHEY and CDR2 SVGAGI.